Given below is one TCR beta chain in context. What it binds is not known. The entry originates in a study of breast tumors, draining lymph nodes, adjacent tissues. Study findings and constraints: The data were judged consistent with most tumor T cells coming from lymph node and expanding in tumor. Tumor and nontumor repertoires were significantly more similar in luminal-like than in basal-like breast cancer. Tumor T cell lymph node origin was a supported hypothesis, not proven.

The CDR3 runs to 16 residues. Germline trimming cut 5 bases from V and 0 bases from J; bases unmatched to any gene: 6. CDR1 and CDR2 (germline): SGHAT, FQNNGV. TCRdb ran MiXCR on the multiplex PCR reads and lists one entry per CDR3 protein. The data contain under 20,000 distinct CDR3 sequences, over 40% of them seen just once; the ten biggest clones take up approximately 21%. Material for sequencing was breast tumor tissue. The chain has TRBV11-2 and TRBJ1-3, with 8 bases that match TRBD1. The clonotype originates from a female donor with breast cancer. Some clones in this sample may be carry-over from other donors' samples. This chain's CDR3 is CASSGRTGSSGNTIYF. For the CDR3, the DNA is TGTGCCAGCAGCGGTCGGACAGGGAGCTCTGGAAACACCATATATTTT.